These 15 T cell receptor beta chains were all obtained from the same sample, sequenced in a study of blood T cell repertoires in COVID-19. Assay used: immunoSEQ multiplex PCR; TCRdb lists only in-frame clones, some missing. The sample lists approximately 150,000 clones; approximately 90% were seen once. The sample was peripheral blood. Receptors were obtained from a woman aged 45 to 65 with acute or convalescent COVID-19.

Here the CDR3 reads CSLTPFRDSGSNEQFF. In DNA form, the CDR3 reads TGCAGCCTGACCCCGTTCCGGGACAGCGGGAGCAATGAGCAGTTCTTC. The J gene is TRBJ2-1, the V gene TRBV29-1, with D possibly being TRBD2 (8 bases). Trimming cost V 8 bases and J 6 bases, with 26 bases left between them. The CDR3 consists of 16 residues. Germline values: CDR1 SQVTM, CDR2 ANQGSEA.

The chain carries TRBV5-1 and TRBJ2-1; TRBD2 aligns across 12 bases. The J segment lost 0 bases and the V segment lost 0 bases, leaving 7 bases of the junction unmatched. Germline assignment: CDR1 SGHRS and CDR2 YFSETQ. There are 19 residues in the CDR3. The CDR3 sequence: CASSLAVLAGGSSYNEQFF. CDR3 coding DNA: TGCGCCAGCAGCTTGGCCGTGCTAGCGGGGGGGAGCTCCTACAATGAGCAGTTCTTC.

This CDR3 is CASSLAGNAGEQYF. CDR3 nucleotides: TGCGCCAGCAGCTTAGCAGGGAACGCCGGCGAGCAGTACTTC. The chain carries TRBV5-1 and TRBJ2-7; possibly TRBD1 for D (5 bases). This CDR3 is 14 amino acids long. Deletions cut 2 bases from V and 6 bases from J, with 15 bases between. The germline V gene has CDR1 SGHRS and CDR2 YFSETQ.

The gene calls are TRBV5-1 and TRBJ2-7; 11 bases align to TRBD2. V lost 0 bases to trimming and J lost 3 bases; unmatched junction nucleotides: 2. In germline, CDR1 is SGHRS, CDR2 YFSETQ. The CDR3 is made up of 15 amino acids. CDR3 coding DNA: TGCGCCAGCAGCTTGGTTAGCGGGGGGGACTACGAGCAGTACTTC. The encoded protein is CASSLVSGGDYEQYF.

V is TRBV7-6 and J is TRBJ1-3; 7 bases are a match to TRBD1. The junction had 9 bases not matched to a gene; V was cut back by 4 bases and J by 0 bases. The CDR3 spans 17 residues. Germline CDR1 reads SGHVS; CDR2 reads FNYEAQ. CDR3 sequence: CASSSIPGQFSGNTIYF. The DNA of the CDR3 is TGTGCCAGCAGCTCGATCCCGGGACAGTTCTCTGGAAACACCATATATTTT.

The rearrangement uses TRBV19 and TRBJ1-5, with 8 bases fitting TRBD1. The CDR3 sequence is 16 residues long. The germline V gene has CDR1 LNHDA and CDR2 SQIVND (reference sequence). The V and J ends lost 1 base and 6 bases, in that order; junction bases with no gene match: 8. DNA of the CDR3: TGTGCCAGTAGTATAGCTCAGGACAGGGATAGTCAGCCCCAGCATTTT. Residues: CASSIAQDRDSQPQHF.

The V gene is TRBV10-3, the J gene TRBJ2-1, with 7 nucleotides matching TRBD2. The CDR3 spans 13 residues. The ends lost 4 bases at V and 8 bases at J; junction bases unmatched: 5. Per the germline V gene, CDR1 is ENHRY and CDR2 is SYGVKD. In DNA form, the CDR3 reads TGTGCCATCAGTGGGGGGAGGGTGGATGAGCAGTTCTTC. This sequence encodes CAISGGRVDEQFF.

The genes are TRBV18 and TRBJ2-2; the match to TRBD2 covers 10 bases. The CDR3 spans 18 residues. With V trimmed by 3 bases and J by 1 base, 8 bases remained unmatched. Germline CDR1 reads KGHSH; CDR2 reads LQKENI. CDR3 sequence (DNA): TGTGCCAGCTCACCCCTCCCCTCTAGCGGGAGGAACACCGGGGAGCTGTTTTTT. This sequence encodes CASSPLPSSGRNTGELFF.

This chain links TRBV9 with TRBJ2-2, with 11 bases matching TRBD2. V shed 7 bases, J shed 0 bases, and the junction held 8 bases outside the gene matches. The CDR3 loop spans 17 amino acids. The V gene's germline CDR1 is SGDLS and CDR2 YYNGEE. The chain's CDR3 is CASSDPSGGTNTGELFF. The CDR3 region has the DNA TGTGCCAGCTCCGATCCTAGCGGGGGGACGAACACCGGGGAGCTGTTTTTT.

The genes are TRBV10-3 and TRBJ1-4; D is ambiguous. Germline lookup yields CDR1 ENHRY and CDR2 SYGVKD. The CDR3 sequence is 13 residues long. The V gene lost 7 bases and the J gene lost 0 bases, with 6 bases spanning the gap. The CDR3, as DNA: TGTGCCATCAAGCAGGCAACTAATGAAAAACTGTTTTTT. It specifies CAIKQATNEKLFF.

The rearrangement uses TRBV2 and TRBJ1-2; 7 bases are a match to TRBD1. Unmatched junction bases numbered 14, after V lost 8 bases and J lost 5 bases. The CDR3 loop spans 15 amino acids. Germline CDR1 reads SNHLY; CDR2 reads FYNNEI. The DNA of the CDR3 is TGTGCCAGCCGACTAGAGGGGGACAGCGGATATGGCTACACCTTC. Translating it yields CASRLEGDSGYGYTF. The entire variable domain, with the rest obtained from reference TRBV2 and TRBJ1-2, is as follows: EPEVTQTPSHQVTQMGQEVILRCVPISNHLYFYWYRQILGQKVEFLVSFYNNEISEKSEIFDDQFSVERPDGSNFTLKIRSTKLEDSAMYFCASRLEGDSGYGYTFGSGTRLTVV.

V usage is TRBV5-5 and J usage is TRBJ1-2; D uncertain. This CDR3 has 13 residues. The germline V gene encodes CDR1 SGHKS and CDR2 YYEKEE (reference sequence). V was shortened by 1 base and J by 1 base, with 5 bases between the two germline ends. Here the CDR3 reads CASSLSHNYGYTF. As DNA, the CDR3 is TGTGCCAGCAGCTTGAGCCATAACTATGGCTACACCTTC.

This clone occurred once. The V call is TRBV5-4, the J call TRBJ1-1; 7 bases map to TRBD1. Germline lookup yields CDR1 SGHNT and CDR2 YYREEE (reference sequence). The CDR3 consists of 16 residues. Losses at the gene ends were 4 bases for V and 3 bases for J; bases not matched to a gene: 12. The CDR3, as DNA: TGTGCCAGCAGCCCAGAGACAGGGCGGTTGCACACTGAAGCTTTCTTT. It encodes CASSPETGRLHTEAFF. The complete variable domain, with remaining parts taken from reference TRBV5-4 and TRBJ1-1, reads ETGVTQSPTHLIKTRGQQVTLRCSSQSGHNTVSWYQQALGQGPQFIFQYYREEENGRGNFPPRFSGLQFPNYSSELNVNALELDDSALYLCASSPETGRLHTEAFFGQGTRLTVV.

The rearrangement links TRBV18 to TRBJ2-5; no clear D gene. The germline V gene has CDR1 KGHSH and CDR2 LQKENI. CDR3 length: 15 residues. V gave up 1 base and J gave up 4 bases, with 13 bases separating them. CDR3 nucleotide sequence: TGTGCCAGCTCACCACTCTCTCAGGCCGGAGAGACCCAGTACTTC. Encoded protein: CASSPLSQAGETQYF.

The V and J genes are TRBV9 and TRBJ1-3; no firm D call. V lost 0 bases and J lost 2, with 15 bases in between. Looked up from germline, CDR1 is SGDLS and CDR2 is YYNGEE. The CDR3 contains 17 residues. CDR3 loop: CASSVGSLSATGNTIYF. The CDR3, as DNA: TGTGCCAGCAGCGTAGGGAGCCTATCAGCCACTGGAAACACCATATATTTT.